A selection of T cell receptor beta chains follows, all from one sample in a study of blood T cell repertoires in COVID-19. Repertoires were generated with immunoSEQ multiplex PCR, while TCRdb's copy carries only in-frame clones and drops some. The repertoire holds about 130,000 clones, with 81% as singletons. The material sequenced was peripheral blood. The source is a woman aged 55-70 years with active or convalescent COVID-19. Both conserved end residues are part of each CDR3. The D gene is left open where the match is weak. Only part of the rows carry a size: once, few, many, or a class if the clone is expanded.

j_call | v_call | clone_size | d_call | cdr3_aa | cdr3_nt
TRBJ2-3 | TRBV6-5 | once | TRBD1 | CASSYTDNRGDTQYF | TGTGCCAGCAGTTACACGGATAACAGGGGAGATACGCAGTATTTT
TRBJ1-1 | TRBV3-1/TRBV3-2 | NA | NA | CASSQQYGGNPNTEAFF | TGTGCCAGCAGCCAACAATACGGGGGTAATCCGAACACTGAAGCTTTCTTT
TRBJ1-2 | TRBV13 | NA | NA | CASSLVITTGYTF | TGTGCCAGCAGCTTAGTGATCACCACAGGCTACACCTTC
TRBJ1-1 | TRBV5-1 | NA | TRBD1 | CASSWDRETEAFF | TGCGCCAGCAGCTGGGACAGGGAAACTGAAGCTTTCTTT
TRBJ1-1 | TRBV4-3 | NA | TRBD1 | CASSQGPTGENTEAFF | TGCGCCAGCAGCCAAGGACCGACAGGGGAGAACACTGAAGCTTTCTTT
TRBJ1-1 | TRBV10-3 | NA | NA | CAIGEHPEGTEAFF | TGTGCCATCGGCGAGCATCCCGAGGGCACTGAAGCTTTCTTT
TRBJ1-2 | TRBV18 | NA | NA | CASSPQTTNYGYTF | TGTGCCAGCTCCCCTCAGACAACTAACTATGGCTACACCTTC
TRBJ2-7 | TRBV28 | NA | NA | CASTSSAYEQYF | TGTGCCAGCACCTCGAGTGCCTACGAGCAGTACTTC
TRBJ2-1 | TRBV28 | few | TRBD2 | CASSSSWSGRSRDEQFF | TGTGCCAGCAGTTCCTCTTGGAGCGGGAGGTCTCGGGATGAGCAGTTCTTC
TRBJ2-2 | TRBV27 | NA | NA | CASRVGNTGELFF | TGTGCCAGCCGAGTTGGGAACACCGGGGAGCTGTTTTTT
TRBJ2-1 | TRBV7-9 | few | TRBD2 | CASSLWSGGPGNEQFF | TGTGCCAGCAGCTTATGGTCGGGAGGGCCTGGCAATGAGCAGTTCTTC
TRBJ2-3 | TRBV10-3 | NA | TRBD2 | CAISESYHSTSGADTQYF | TGTGCCATCAGTGAGTCTTATCACTCGACTAGCGGGGCCGATACGCAGTATTTT
TRBJ1-5 | TRBV7-5 | NA | NA | CARSLACNQPQHF | TGTGCCAGAAGCTTAGCATGCAATCAGCCCCAGCATTTT
TRBJ1-1 | TRBV29-1 | NA | TRBD1 | CSAKTGGGGEAFF | TGCAGCGCTAAGACAGGGGGCGGGGGTGAAGCTTTCTTT
TRBJ1-4 | TRBV19 | NA | TRBD1 | CASSDPRGGLEKLFF | TGTGCCAGTAGTGATCCAAGAGGGGGCCTTGAAAAACTGTTTTTT
TRBJ1-1 | TRBV18 | NA | NA | CASSQDQRGTEAFF | TGTGCCAGCTCCCAAGATCAAAGGGGCACTGAAGCTTTCTTT
TRBJ1-1 | TRBV10-3 | once | NA | CAISESRVRGGFTEAFF | TGTGCCATCAGTGAGTCGAGGGTCCGGGGGGGTTTCACTGAAGCTTTCTTT
TRBJ1-5 | TRBV6-5 | NA | NA | CASQDRSNQPQHF | TGTGCCAGCCAGGACAGAAGCAATCAGCCCCAGCATTTT
TRBJ2-5 | TRBV3-1/TRBV3-2 | NA | NA | CASSHRQVHVTQYF | TGTGCCAGCAGCCACCGACAGGTGCACGTCACTCAGTACTTC
TRBJ2-3 | TRBV3-1/TRBV3-2 | NA | TRBD2 | CASSQAWLAGKTDTQYF | TGTGCCAGCAGCCAAGCCTGGCTAGCGGGAAAAACAGATACGCAGTATTTT
TRBJ1-5 | TRBV18 | NA | NA | CASSPSGDQPQHF | TGTGCCAGCTCACCGTCAGGGGATCAGCCCCAGCATTTT
TRBJ2-7 | TRBV27 | NA | NA | CATGGGRGSGEQYF | TGTGCCACCGGAGGAGGTAGGGGGAGTGGCGAGCAGTACTTC
TRBJ2-5 | TRBV11-1 | NA | NA | CASSSGQGKTQYF | TGTGCCAGCAGCTCTGGGCAGGGAAAGACCCAGTACTTC
TRBJ2-2 | TRBV27 | once | TRBD1 | CASSKVGTGGSGELFF | TGTGCCAGCAGCAAAGTCGGGACAGGGGGCTCGGGGGAGCTGTTTTTT
TRBJ2-3 | TRBV6-5 | NA | TRBD2 | CASSQAGGLDTQYF | TGTGCCAGCAGTCAGGCGGGGGGGCTGGATACGCAGTATTTT
TRBJ1-6 | TRBV6-1 | NA | TRBD1 | CASSPGQENSPLHF | TGTGCCAGCAGCCCCGGACAGGAAAATTCACCCCTCCACTTT
TRBJ2-3 | TRBV7-2 | NA | TRBD2 | CASTLGTSDDTQYF | TGTGCCAGCACCCTGGGTACTAGCGATGATACGCAGTATTTT
TRBJ1-5 | TRBV28 | NA | TRBD1 | CASSKINRGNSNQPQHF | TGTGCCAGCAGTAAAATAAACAGGGGGAATAGCAATCAGCCCCAGCATTTT
TRBJ1-3 | TRBV5-1 | NA | NA | CASSLGRVFGNTIYF | TGCGCCAGCAGCTTGGGCAGGGTATTCGGAAACACCATATATTTT
TRBJ2-5 | TRBV6-5 | NA | TRBD2 | CASSTSGGLETQYF | TGTGCCAGCAGTACTAGCGGGGGCCTGGAGACCCAGTACTTC
TRBJ1-1 | TRBV29-1 | few | TRBD1 | CSVRGTGETEAFF | TGCAGCGTCCGGGGGACAGGGGAGACTGAAGCTTTCTTT